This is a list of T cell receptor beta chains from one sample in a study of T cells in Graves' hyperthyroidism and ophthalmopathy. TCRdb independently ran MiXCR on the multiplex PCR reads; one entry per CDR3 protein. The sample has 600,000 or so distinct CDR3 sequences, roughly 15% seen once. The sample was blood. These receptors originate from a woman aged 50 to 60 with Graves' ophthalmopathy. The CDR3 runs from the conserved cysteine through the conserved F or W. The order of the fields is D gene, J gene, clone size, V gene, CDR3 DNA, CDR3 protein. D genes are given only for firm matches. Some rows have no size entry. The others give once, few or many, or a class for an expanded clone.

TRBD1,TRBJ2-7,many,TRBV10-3,TGTGCCATCAGGGATGACAGGGGGGCTGCCGAGCAGTACTTC,CAIRDDRGAAEQYF
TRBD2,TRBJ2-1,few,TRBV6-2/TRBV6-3,TGTGCCAGCAGTTCGCGGACTAGCACGAAGTTCTTC,CASSSRTSTKFF
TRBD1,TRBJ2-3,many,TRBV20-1,TGCAGTGCTAGAGATACAGGGGAGAGCACAGATACGCAGTATTTT,CSARDTGESTDTQYF
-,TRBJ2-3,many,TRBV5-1,TGCGCCAGCAGCTCAGACTATTTTGCTGGGACAGATACGCAGTATTTT,CASSSDYFAGTDTQYF
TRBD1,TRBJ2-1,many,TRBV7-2,TGTGCCAGCAGCTTATCAGGGGGCTATTACAATGAGCAGTTCTTC,CASSLSGGYYNEQFF
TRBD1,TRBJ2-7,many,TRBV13,TGTGCCAGCAGCTTAGGACAGGGGCGATACGAGCAGTACTTC,CASSLGQGRYEQYF
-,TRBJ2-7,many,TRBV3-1,TGTGCCAGCAGCCTAGCGCCGGGACTCGAGTACGAGCAGTACTTC,CASSLAPGLEYEQYF
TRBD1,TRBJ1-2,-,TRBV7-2,TGTGCCAGCAGCTTGCGACAGGGGGTTGACTATGGCTACACCTTC,CASSLRQGVDYGYTF
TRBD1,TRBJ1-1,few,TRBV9,TGTGCCAGCAGCGGAGGACAGGTTGAAGCTTTCTTT,CASSGGQVEAFF
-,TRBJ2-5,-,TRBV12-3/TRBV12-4,TGTGCCAGCAGTAGCGTGCCGTACCAAGAGACCCAGTACTTC,CASSSVPYQETQYF
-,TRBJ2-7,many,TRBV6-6,TGTGCCAGCAGTTACTGGGCCAAGGGTGGTGAGGCCTACGAGCAGTACTTC,CASSYWAKGGEAYEQYF
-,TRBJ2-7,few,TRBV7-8,TGTGCCAGCAGCCAGGGACGGCATCTGGACGAGCAGTACTTC,CASSQGRHLDEQYF
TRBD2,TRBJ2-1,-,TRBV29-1,TGCAGCGCCGGGACTAGCGGGAGGAATGAGCAGTTCTTC,CSAGTSGRNEQFF
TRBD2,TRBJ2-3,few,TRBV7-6,TGTGCCAGCAGCTTACTGGCGGGGACTAGCGGGAGCGGCGCAGATACGCAGTATTTT,CASSLLAGTSGSGADTQYF
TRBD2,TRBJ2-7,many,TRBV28,TGTGCCAGCAGTTCGCCTAGCGGGCCCCGATACTACGAGCAGTACTTC,CASSSPSGPRYYEQYF
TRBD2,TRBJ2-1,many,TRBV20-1,TGCAGTGCCGCCGCACTAGCGGGACTCAACAATGAGCAGTTCTTC,CSAAALAGLNNEQFF
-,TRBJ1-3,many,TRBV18,TGTGCCAGCTCACCCGCAACTCCTTCCTCTGGAAACACCATATATTTT,CASSPATPSSGNTIYF
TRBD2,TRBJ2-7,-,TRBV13,TGTGCCAGCAGCCCAAGACTAGCGGGATCCGACGAGCAGTACTTC,CASSPRLAGSDEQYF
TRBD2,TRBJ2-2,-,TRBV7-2,TGTGCCAGCGGCCTCAAACCGGGACTAGCGGGAGTAATCTTTGCCGGGGAGCTGTTTTTT,CASGLKPGLAGVIFAGELFF
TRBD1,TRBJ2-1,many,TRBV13,TGTGCCAGCAGCCCGAACAGGGGAACCGATGAGCAGTTCTTC,CASSPNRGTDEQFF
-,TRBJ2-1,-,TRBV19,TGTGCCAGTAGTATTAGAAGTGTATGGAGAGGCAATGAGCAGTTCTTC,CASSIRSVWRGNEQFF
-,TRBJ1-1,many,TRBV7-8,TGTGCCAGCAACCCGACAGCGATGAACACTGAAGCTTTCTTT,CASNPTAMNTEAFF
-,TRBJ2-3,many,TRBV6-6,TGTGCCAGCAGTTACGGGCGGGACCGCACAGATACGCAGTATTTT,CASSYGRDRTDTQYF
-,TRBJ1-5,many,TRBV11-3,TGTGCCAGCAGCTCCGGAGGGGGACAGCCCCAGCATTTT,CASSSGGGQPQHF
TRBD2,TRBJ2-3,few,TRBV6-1,TGTGCCAGCACTAGCGGGACCAAAGCCGATACGCAGTATTTT,CASTSGTKADTQYF
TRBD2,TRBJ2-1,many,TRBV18,TGTGCCAGCTCACCTTGCGGGAGGGCCATATACAATGAGCAGTTCTTC,CASSPCGRAIYNEQFF
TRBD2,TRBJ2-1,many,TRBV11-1,TGTGCCAGCAGCTTATCCAGCGGGAGTAAGAATGAGCAGTTCTTC,CASSLSSGSKNEQFF
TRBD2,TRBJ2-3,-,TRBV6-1,TGTGCCAGCAGCTTAGCGGGCCCCCGTGGGGATACGCAGTATTTT,CASSLAGPRGDTQYF
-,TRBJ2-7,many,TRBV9,TGTGCCAGCAGCGTAGGTGCGACATGGGACGAGCAGTACTTC,CASSVGATWDEQYF
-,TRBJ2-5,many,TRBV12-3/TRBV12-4,TGTGCCAGCAGTCCGACCGATTTGACCCAGTACTTC,CASSPTDLTQYF
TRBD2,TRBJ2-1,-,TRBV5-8,TGTGCCAGCAGCTCAAGGACTAGCGGTCAATTCAATGAGCAGTTCTTC,CASSSRTSGQFNEQFF
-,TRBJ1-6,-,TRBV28,TGTGCCAGCAGTCTACCAGGACGACAGGATAATTCACCCCTCCACTTT,CASSLPGRQDNSPLHF
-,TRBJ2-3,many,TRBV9,TGTGCCAGCAGCCCCCTCAGCGGGCAAAGCACAGATACGCAGTATTTT,CASSPLSGQSTDTQYF
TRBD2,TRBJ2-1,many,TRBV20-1,TGCAGTGCGCCTACTAGCGGGAGGGGGGATGAGCAGTTCTTC,CSAPTSGRGDEQFF
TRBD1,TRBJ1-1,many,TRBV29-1,TGCAGCGTCGGACAGGTAATGAACACTGAAGCTTTCTTT,CSVGQVMNTEAFF
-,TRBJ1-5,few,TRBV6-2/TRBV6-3,TGTGCCAGCAGACAGGACGGGAATAGCAATCAGCCCCAGCATTTT,CASRQDGNSNQPQHF
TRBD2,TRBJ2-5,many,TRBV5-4,TGTGCCAGCAGCTTTGTAGCGGGAGAAAGAGAGACCCAGTACTTC,CASSFVAGERETQYF
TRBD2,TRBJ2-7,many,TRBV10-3,TGTGCCATCAGCCAACTAGGAGCTAGCGGGATCTACGAGCAGTACTTC,CAISQLGASGIYEQYF
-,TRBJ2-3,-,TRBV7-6,TGTGCCAGCAGCTGCGGCTCGGGAGTCGGCACAGATACGCAGTATTTT,CASSCGSGVGTDTQYF
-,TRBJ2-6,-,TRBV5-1,TGCGCCAGCAGCTTGGATAGGGTCTCTGGGGCCAACGTCCTGACTTTC,CASSLDRVSGANVLTF
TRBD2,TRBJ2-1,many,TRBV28,TGTGCCAGCAGGACTACGAGCGGGGCTTACAATGAGCAGTTCTTC,CASRTTSGAYNEQFF
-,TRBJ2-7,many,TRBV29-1,TGCAGCGTTGAAGCTGGCTACGAGCAGTACTTC,CSVEAGYEQYF
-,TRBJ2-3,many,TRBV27,TGTGCCAGCAAGCTTGGCACAGATACGCAGTATTTT,CASKLGTDTQYF
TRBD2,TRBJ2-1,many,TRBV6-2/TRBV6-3,TGTGCCAGCAGATCCATAGCGGGAGGCGGTTACAATGAGCAGTTCTTC,CASRSIAGGGYNEQFF
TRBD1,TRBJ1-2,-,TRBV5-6,TGTGCCAGCACCGTTATAGTCCGGACAGGGGTTGGCTACACCTTC,CASTVIVRTGVGYTF
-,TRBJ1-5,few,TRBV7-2,TGTGCCAGCAGCTTAGTCCCCACAATGGATCAGCCCCAGCATTTT,CASSLVPTMDQPQHF
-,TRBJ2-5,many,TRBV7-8,TGTGCCAGCAGCTCCGTGGAGTACCAAGAGACCCAGTACTTC,CASSSVEYQETQYF
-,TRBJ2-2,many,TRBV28,TGTGCCAGCAAAGAGGGACATTTCGATACCGGGGAGCTGTTTTTT,CASKEGHFDTGELFF
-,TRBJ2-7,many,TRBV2,TGTGCCAGCAGGGACAAGGACAACTCCTACGAGCAGTACTTC,CASRDKDNSYEQYF
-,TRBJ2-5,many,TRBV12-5,TGTGCTAGTGGTTTGCCGGCGGTTGCAGAGACCCAGTACTTC,CASGLPAVAETQYF
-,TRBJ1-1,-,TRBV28,TGTGCCAGCAGTACGACGACAGCCAACACTGAAGCTTTCTTT,CASSTTTANTEAFF
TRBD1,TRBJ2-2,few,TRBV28,TGTGCCAGCAGTTCCCTGGGACAGGAGAACACCGGGGAGCTGTTTTTT,CASSSLGQENTGELFF
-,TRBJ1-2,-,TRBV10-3,TGTGCCATCAGTGAGTCTTATGCGGCAGACCCTAACTATGGCTACACCTTC,CAISESYAADPNYGYTF
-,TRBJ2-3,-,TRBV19,TGTGCCAGTAGGCATCCGGGACACAACACAGATACGCAGTATTTT,CASRHPGHNTDTQYF
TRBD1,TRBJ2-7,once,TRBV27,TGTGCCAGCAGTCCCCCAATCGACAGGGCAATTCCCTACGAGCAGTACTTC,CASSPPIDRAIPYEQYF